This is a list of T cell receptor beta chains from one sample in a study of blood T cell repertoires in COVID-19. TCRdb's copy holds only in-frame clones and misses some; the assay was immunoSEQ multiplex PCR. This repertoire shows approximately 350,000 clones, roughly 90% found once; its top ten account for around 3%. The sequenced sample was peripheral blood. All receptors come from a woman younger than 45 with COVID-19, enrolled during active disease. The CDR3 runs from the conserved cysteine through the conserved F or W. Each record gives: clone size, D gene, V gene, J gene, CDR3 DNA, CDR3 protein. The D gene is left open where the match is weak. Size values are once, few and many counts, or a class for expanded clones, and some rows have none.

abundance: .; d_gene: .; v_gene: TRBV7-2; j_gene: TRBJ1-3; CDR3nt: TGTGCCAGCAGCTTAGGAGGCGGTTCGGGAAACACCATATATTTT; CDR3aa: CASSLGGGSGNTIYF
abundance: few; d_gene: TRBD2; v_gene: TRBV20-1; j_gene: TRBJ2-3; CDR3nt: TGCAGTGCTAGTGGAGCGGGGGGTCTTAGAATCACAGATACGCAGTATTTT; CDR3aa: CSASGAGGLRITDTQYF
abundance: .; d_gene: TRBD2; v_gene: TRBV5-4; j_gene: TRBJ2-3; CDR3nt: TGTGCCAGCAGCTGGGCGGGACTAGCGGGAGTGGCAGATACGCAGTATTTT; CDR3aa: CASSWAGLAGVADTQYF
abundance: .; d_gene: .; v_gene: TRBV27; j_gene: TRBJ1-2; CDR3nt: TGTGCCAGCAGTCCCGGAGGGCTATCCTCCTACACCTTC; CDR3aa: CASSPGGLSSYTF
abundance: .; d_gene: .; v_gene: TRBV7-7; j_gene: TRBJ2-7; CDR3nt: TGTGCTAGCAGCTTACGCCACGGGGGCGAGCAGTACTTC; CDR3aa: CASSLRHGGEQYF
abundance: .; d_gene: .; v_gene: TRBV5-6; j_gene: TRBJ1-3; CDR3nt: TGTGCCAGCAGCTTTGACTACACCATATATTTT; CDR3aa: CASSFDYTIYF
abundance: .; d_gene: .; v_gene: TRBV5-1; j_gene: TRBJ1-2; CDR3nt: TGCGCCAGCAGCTTGGCCTTCGCGGACTATGGCTACACCTTC; CDR3aa: CASSLAFADYGYTF
abundance: .; d_gene: .; v_gene: TRBV28; j_gene: TRBJ1-3; CDR3nt: TGTGCCAGCAGCATTGGGCAGGGAACTGGCGGAAACACCATATATTTT; CDR3aa: CASSIGQGTGGNTIYF
abundance: .; d_gene: .; v_gene: TRBV19; j_gene: TRBJ1-2; CDR3nt: TGTGCCAGTAGTATGCAGGCGGGGCTGGGGGGCTACACCTTC; CDR3aa: CASSMQAGLGGYTF
abundance: .; d_gene: .; v_gene: TRBV4-2; j_gene: TRBJ2-7; CDR3nt: TGTGCCAGCAGCCCGGGGTTTAGCTCCTACGAGCAGTACTTC; CDR3aa: CASSPGFSSYEQYF
abundance: .; d_gene: .; v_gene: TRBV4-1; j_gene: TRBJ1-2; CDR3nt: TGCGCCAGCAGCCAAGAAGCGGGGTGGGGTGGCTACACCTTC; CDR3aa: CASSQEAGWGGYTF
abundance: .; d_gene: .; v_gene: TRBV7-2; j_gene: TRBJ2-7; CDR3nt: TGTGCCAGCAGCTTAGGGACAGACTACTCCTACGAGCAGTACTTC; CDR3aa: CASSLGTDYSYEQYF
abundance: .; d_gene: .; v_gene: TRBV10-3; j_gene: TRBJ1-1; CDR3nt: TGTGCCATCAGTGAGGGCAGGGCGGACACTGAAGCTTTCTTT; CDR3aa: CAISEGRADTEAFF
abundance: .; d_gene: TRBD1; v_gene: TRBV7-2; j_gene: TRBJ1-2; CDR3nt: TGTGCCAGCAGCTTTGGACGGGACAGGACGCCCTATGGCTACACCTTC; CDR3aa: CASSFGRDRTPYGYTF
abundance: .; d_gene: .; v_gene: TRBV28; j_gene: TRBJ2-1; CDR3nt: TGTGCCAGCTCGTGGGATGGGAGGAGCTCCTACAATGAGCAGTTCTTC; CDR3aa: CASSWDGRSSYNEQFF
abundance: .; d_gene: .; v_gene: TRBV19; j_gene: TRBJ1-2; CDR3nt: TGTGCCAGTAGTATGGGGGGGGCCTACTATGGCTACACCTTC; CDR3aa: CASSMGGAYYGYTF
abundance: .; d_gene: TRBD1; v_gene: TRBV25-1; j_gene: TRBJ1-6; CDR3nt: TGTGCCAGCAGTGTCGCGACGACAGGGCGGGATTCACCCCTCCACTTT; CDR3aa: CASSVATTGRDSPLHF
abundance: .; d_gene: TRBD1; v_gene: TRBV6-2/TRBV6-3; j_gene: TRBJ1-2; CDR3nt: TGTGCCAGCAGTCTTACCCCGGACAGGGGGCTCTATGGCTACACCTTC; CDR3aa: CASSLTPDRGLYGYTF
abundance: once; d_gene: TRBD1; v_gene: TRBV27; j_gene: TRBJ2-7; CDR3nt: TGTGCCAGCAGTCTGGGACAGGGCGCCTACGAGCAGTACTTC; CDR3aa: CASSLGQGAYEQYF
abundance: once; d_gene: TRBD1; v_gene: TRBV2; j_gene: TRBJ2-2; CDR3nt: TGTGCCAGCAGCAGACAGGGGGCGAACACCGGGGAGCTGTTTTTT; CDR3aa: CASSRQGANTGELFF
abundance: once; d_gene: .; v_gene: TRBV3-1/TRBV3-2; j_gene: TRBJ1-5; CDR3nt: TGTGCCAGCAGCCAAGATTTAAGGGAGGGCCAGCCCCAGCATTTT; CDR3aa: CASSQDLREGQPQHF
abundance: .; d_gene: TRBD1; v_gene: TRBV6-5; j_gene: TRBJ2-2; CDR3nt: TGTGCCAGCAGACGGACAGGGGAGGGGGAGCTGTTTTTT; CDR3aa: CASRRTGEGELFF
abundance: .; d_gene: .; v_gene: TRBV14; j_gene: TRBJ1-1; CDR3nt: TGTGCCAGCAGCCCACAAACAGGGTGGGGAAACATGAACACTGAAGCTTTCTTT; CDR3aa: CASSPQTGWGNMNTEAFF
abundance: .; d_gene: TRBD1; v_gene: TRBV9; j_gene: TRBJ1-4; CDR3nt: TGTGCCAGCAGCGTAGGGGACAGAACTAATGAAAAACTGTTTTTT; CDR3aa: CASSVGDRTNEKLFF
abundance: .; d_gene: .; v_gene: TRBV4-3; j_gene: TRBJ1-2; CDR3nt: TGCGCCAGCAGCCAAGATCAAGCGAACTATGGCTACACCTTC; CDR3aa: CASSQDQANYGYTF
abundance: .; d_gene: .; v_gene: TRBV27; j_gene: TRBJ2-1; CDR3nt: TGTGCCAGCAGCCAAAAAAGGAGGTCGGAGCAGTTCTTC; CDR3aa: CASSQKRRSEQFF
abundance: .; d_gene: .; v_gene: TRBV5-1; j_gene: TRBJ2-5; CDR3nt: TGCGCCAGCAGCTTGGCTCCAGGCAAAGGTTTCCAAGAGACCCAGTACTTC; CDR3aa: CASSLAPGKGFQETQYF
abundance: once; d_gene: .; v_gene: TRBV29-1; j_gene: TRBJ2-3; CDR3nt: TGCAGCGTTCTAAAAGGACAGACTAGCACAGATACGCAGTATTTT; CDR3aa: CSVLKGQTSTDTQYF
abundance: .; d_gene: .; v_gene: TRBV7-9; j_gene: TRBJ2-2; CDR3nt: TGTGCCAGCAGCTTAAGTTTGGGGCTGGCGAACACCGGGGAGCTGTTTTTT; CDR3aa: CASSLSLGLANTGELFF
abundance: .; d_gene: TRBD1; v_gene: TRBV7-9; j_gene: TRBJ2-5; CDR3nt: TGTGCCAGCAGCGCGCTACAGGGGGGAGAGACCCAGTACTTC; CDR3aa: CASSALQGGETQYF
abundance: .; d_gene: TRBD2; v_gene: TRBV3-1/TRBV3-2; j_gene: TRBJ2-1; CDR3nt: TGTGCCAGCAGCCAGACTAGCGGGAGGTGGAATGAGCAGTTCTTC; CDR3aa: CASSQTSGRWNEQFF
abundance: .; d_gene: .; v_gene: TRBV4-1; j_gene: TRBJ2-4; CDR3nt: TGCGCCAGCAGCCAAGGGGAACAGCGGGTTCAGTACTTC; CDR3aa: CASSQGEQRVQYF
abundance: .; d_gene: TRBD1; v_gene: TRBV18; j_gene: TRBJ1-2; CDR3nt: TGTGCCAGCTCAACTCAGGGGGCGTCGGGCTATGGCTACACCTTC; CDR3aa: CASSTQGASGYGYTF
abundance: few; d_gene: .; v_gene: TRBV6-1; j_gene: TRBJ2-1; CDR3nt: TGTGCCAGCAGTGAAGTTGGGTGGGGGCCACATAAATGGGAGCAGTTCTTC; CDR3aa: CASSEVGWGPHKWEQFF
abundance: .; d_gene: .; v_gene: TRBV4-3; j_gene: TRBJ2-7; CDR3nt: TGCGCCAGCAGCCAAGAGGGGGGATACGAGCAGTACTTC; CDR3aa: CASSQEGGYEQYF
abundance: .; d_gene: TRBD1; v_gene: TRBV30; j_gene: TRBJ1-5; CDR3nt: TGTGCCTGGAGTTCGGACAGGGGGGTAGCTCAGCCCCAGCATTTT; CDR3aa: CAWSSDRGVAQPQHF
abundance: once; d_gene: TRBD1; v_gene: TRBV5-1; j_gene: TRBJ2-5; CDR3nt: TGCGCCAGCAGCGCCGGGACAGTACAAGAGACCCAGTACTTC; CDR3aa: CASSAGTVQETQYF
abundance: .; d_gene: .; v_gene: TRBV7-2; j_gene: TRBJ2-7; CDR3nt: TGTGCCAGCAGTGACCGCGGACTCAGCTCCTACGAGCAGTACTTC; CDR3aa: CASSDRGLSSYEQYF
abundance: .; d_gene: .; v_gene: TRBV7-2; j_gene: TRBJ1-2; CDR3nt: TGTGCCAGCAGCTTCAAACGGACACCTCCTAACTATGGCTACACCTTC; CDR3aa: CASSFKRTPPNYGYTF
abundance: few; d_gene: TRBD1; v_gene: TRBV19; j_gene: TRBJ1-1; CDR3nt: TGTGCCAGTAGAACACAGGGGGCGGGTGAAGCTTTCTTT; CDR3aa: CASRTQGAGEAFF
abundance: .; d_gene: .; v_gene: TRBV27; j_gene: TRBJ2-5; CDR3nt: TGTGCCAGCAGTTTTTCGTACCAAGAGACCCAGTACTTC; CDR3aa: CASSFSYQETQYF
abundance: .; d_gene: .; v_gene: TRBV24-1; j_gene: TRBJ2-2; CDR3nt: TGTGCCACCAGTGACTGGACAGTCTCCCGGGAGCTGTTTTTT; CDR3aa: CATSDWTVSRELFF
abundance: .; d_gene: .; v_gene: TRBV7-9; j_gene: TRBJ2-7; CDR3nt: TGTGCCAGCAGCTTAGCGCGTCAGGGTCCCTCAGGTTACGAGCAGTACTTC; CDR3aa: CASSLARQGPSGYEQYF
abundance: .; d_gene: TRBD2; v_gene: TRBV30; j_gene: TRBJ2-3; CDR3nt: TGTGCCACTTTGACCGGGACTAGCGAAGGGGCAGATACGCAGTATTTT; CDR3aa: CATLTGTSEGADTQYF
abundance: .; d_gene: TRBD2; v_gene: TRBV7-2; j_gene: TRBJ2-3; CDR3nt: TGTGCCAGCAGCTTACTAGCGGGAGCTAGCACAGATACGCAGTATTTT; CDR3aa: CASSLLAGASTDTQYF
abundance: .; d_gene: .; v_gene: TRBV19; j_gene: TRBJ1-5; CDR3nt: TGTGCCAGTATGGTCTGGCGGGGGCTGGGATTTCAGCCCCAGCATTTT; CDR3aa: CASMVWRGLGFQPQHF
abundance: .; d_gene: TRBD2; v_gene: TRBV15; j_gene: TRBJ2-5; CDR3nt: TGTGCCACCAGGGGGGTCCGGGCGGGAGGTATGGAGACCCAGTACTTC; CDR3aa: CATRGVRAGGMETQYF
abundance: once; d_gene: TRBD2; v_gene: TRBV7-2; j_gene: TRBJ2-1; CDR3nt: TGTGCCAGCAGCACCGGGAGGCTCTACAATGAGCAGTTCTTC; CDR3aa: CASSTGRLYNEQFF
abundance: .; d_gene: TRBD1; v_gene: TRBV12-3/TRBV12-4; j_gene: TRBJ1-3; CDR3nt: TGTGCCAGCAGGGCAGGGGGTCGAAACACCATATATTTT; CDR3aa: CASRAGGRNTIYF
abundance: .; d_gene: .; v_gene: TRBV18; j_gene: TRBJ1-6; CDR3nt: TGTGCCAGCTCCCTTATGACAGGACGCAATTCACCCCTCCACTTT; CDR3aa: CASSLMTGRNSPLHF
abundance: .; d_gene: TRBD2; v_gene: TRBV10-3; j_gene: TRBJ2-1; CDR3nt: TGTGCCATCAGTGTGCTAGGGGAGGGCAATGAGCAGTTCTTC; CDR3aa: CAISVLGEGNEQFF
abundance: .; d_gene: .; v_gene: TRBV7-8; j_gene: TRBJ1-4; CDR3nt: TGTGCCAGCAGCCCCGGCGCGGTAAATGAAAAACTGTTTTTT; CDR3aa: CASSPGAVNEKLFF
abundance: .; d_gene: .; v_gene: TRBV7-9; j_gene: TRBJ1-2; CDR3nt: TGTGCCAGCAGCTCCGAAAGAGGCTATGGCTACACCTTC; CDR3aa: CASSSERGYGYTF
abundance: few; d_gene: TRBD2; v_gene: TRBV10-3; j_gene: TRBJ2-7; CDR3nt: TGTGCCATCAGTGGGACTAGCGAACGCTACGAGCAGTACTTC; CDR3aa: CAISGTSERYEQYF
abundance: .; d_gene: TRBD2; v_gene: TRBV19; j_gene: TRBJ2-1; CDR3nt: TGTGCCAGTAGTCTTCTCCCGGGACTAGCGGGAGATGAGCAGTTCTTC; CDR3aa: CASSLLPGLAGDEQFF
abundance: .; d_gene: TRBD2; v_gene: TRBV24-1; j_gene: TRBJ2-3; CDR3nt: TGTGCCACCAGTGAAACCGGGACTAGCGGCCTGGGGGGGCAGTATTTT; CDR3aa: CATSETGTSGLGGQYF